Listed here are 16 T cell receptor beta chains from one sample, sequenced in a study of T cell responses to AZD1222 COVID-19 vaccine. The table came from immunoSEQ multiplex PCR; TCRdb's copy has only in-frame clones and leaves some out. Of approximately 180,000 clones in the sample, 70% to 90% were seen once. The source material was peripheral blood, sampled 28 days after the second dose of the MenACWY control vaccine. The receptors here all came from an adult who received the MenACWY meningococcal vaccine as a control.

The CDR3 region has the DNA TGTGCCAGCAGTTTGATTAGCGGGAGCTACACCGGGGAGCTGTTTTTT. This sequence encodes CASSLISGSYTGELFF. The chain links TRBV28 to TRBJ2-2, with 9 bases that match TRBD2. The CDR3 has 16 amino acids. CDR1 MDHEN and CDR2 SYDVKM come from the germline V gene. V was pared by 3 bases and J by 3 bases, with 5 bases of the junction left unmatched.

The V and J genes are TRBV19 and TRBJ2-7; 7 nucleotides agree with TRBD1. Germline CDR1 LNHDA, CDR2 SQIVND (reference sequence). The CDR3 covers 14 residues. V shed 3 bases and J 2 bases; nucleotides not matched to a gene: 4. The CDR3 here is CASSMGTDTYEQYF. The DNA of the CDR3 is TGTGCCAGTAGTATGGGGACAGACACCTACGAGCAGTACTTC.

This sequence joins TRBV18 and TRBJ2-7; 7 bases align to TRBD1. The CDR3 length is 15 residues. Germline lookup yields CDR1 KGHSH and CDR2 LQKENI. The ends lost 1 base at V and 5 bases at J; junction bases unmatched: 8. The CDR3 region is CASSPQTGTLDEQYF. CDR3 bases: TGTGCCAGCTCACCACAGACAGGGACGTTGGACGAGCAGTACTTC.

This chain connects TRBV7-9 to TRBJ1-2; 12 positions match TRBD1. The CDR3 has 18 amino acids. With V trimmed by 4 bases and J by 7 bases, 16 bases remained unmatched. Germline V CDR1 and CDR2: SEHNR, FQNEAQ (reference sequence). The CDR3 DNA sequence: TGTGCCAGCAGCTCTTCCCCCGGGACAGGGGGCGGTTACGGTGGCTACACCTTC. Protein: CASSSSPGTGGGYGGYTF.

This chain uses TRBV11-2 with TRBJ2-1; TRBD2 aligns across 8 bases. Germline CDR1 is SGHAT and CDR2 is FQNNGV. This CDR3 contains 12 residues. Trimming at V came to 0 bases and at J to 15 bases, leaving 4 bases not matched to a gene. The CDR3: CASSLEGLVLFF. The CDR3 DNA reads TGTGCCAGCAGCTTAGAGGGACTAGTTCTGTTCTTC.

This CDR3 reads CAISEQSTGELFF. CDR3 coding DNA: TGTGCCATCAGTGAGCAGAGCACCGGGGAGCTGTTTTTT. The V call is TRBV10-3, the J call TRBJ2-2; D is ambiguous. Germline V gene sequence: CDR1 ENHRY, CDR2 SYGVKD. Deletions cut 2 bases from V and 4 bases from J, with 5 bases between. The CDR3 is made up of 13 amino acids.

The CDR3: CASSSRQENSPLHF. As DNA, the CDR3 is TGTGCCAGTAGTTCCCGACAGGAGAATTCACCCCTCCACTTT. The rearrangement uses TRBV19 and TRBJ1-6; possible D gene TRBD1, 6 bases. Germline assignment: CDR1 LNHDA and CDR2 SQIVND (reference sequence). The V gene lost 5 bases and the J gene lost 7 bases, with 12 bases spanning the gap. The CDR3 is made up of 14 amino acids.

The J gene is TRBJ2-5, the V gene TRBV30, with TRBD2 matching over 9 bases. Germline V gene data show CDR1 as GTSNPN and CDR2 as SVGIG (reference sequence). V gave up 2 bases and J gave up 6 bases; unmatched junction bases: 7. This CDR3 has 14 residues. This CDR3 reads CAWSRAGGRQTQYF. The CDR3, as DNA: TGTGCCTGGAGTCGGGCGGGAGGGCGACAGACCCAGTACTTC.

This clone showed up just once. The chain uses TRBV15 and TRBJ1-5; D remains unclear. The CDR3 is 15 amino acids. V lost 0 bases to trimming and J lost 1 base, with 7 bases between them. Germline V CDR1 and CDR2: LNHNV, YYDKDF (reference sequence). CDR3 sequence: CATSRDGQSNQPQHF. CDR3 DNA: TGTGCCACCAGCAGAGATGGGCAGAGCAATCAGCCCCAGCATTTT.

This clone was picked up one time. The chain employs TRBV29-1 and TRBJ1-1; D is uncertain. Trimming removed 4 bases at V and 8 bases at J, with 8 bases between. This CDR3 has 10 amino acids. Germline-derived CDR1 and CDR2 are SQVTM and ANQGSEA. CDR3: CSVVNSEAFF. In DNA, the CDR3 is TGCAGCGTTGTTAATTCAGAAGCTTTCTTT.

The chain carries TRBV4-3 and TRBJ2-3; 14 bases align to TRBD2. The V and J ends lost 1 base and 8 bases, in that order; junction bases with no gene match: 2. This CDR3 contains 15 residues. Germline loops: CDR1 LGHNA, CDR2 YSLEER. The CDR3 sequence: CASSQAGTSGSTQYF. For the CDR3, the DNA is TGCGCCAGCAGCCAAGCCGGGACTAGCGGGAGTACGCAGTATTTT.

CDR3 sequence (DNA): TGTGCCAGTACCCCAGGGGGAGGTGACGAGCAGTACTTC. Protein sequence: CASTPGGGDEQYF. The chain recombines TRBV28 with TRBJ2-7; a possible D gene is TRBD1 (7 bases). CDR1 is MDHEN, CDR2 SYDVKM, per germline. With 9 bases removed from V and 5 bases from J, the gap between germline ends came to 17 bases. This CDR3 has 13 residues. Variable domain in full (rest from reference TRBV28 and TRBJ2-7): DVKVTQSSRYLVKRTGEKVFLECVQDMDHENMFWYRQDPGLGLRLIYFSYDVKMKEKGDIPEGYSVSREKKERFSLILESASTNQTSMYLCASTPGGGDEQYFGPGTRLTVT.

The chain employs TRBV15 and TRBJ1-2; the match to TRBD1 covers 11 bases. V lost 3 bases, J lost 6 bases, and 3 bases stayed unmatched. Germline CDR1 is LNHNV and CDR2 is YYDKDF (reference sequence). The CDR3 runs 14 residues. Here the CDR3 DNA reads TGTGCCACCAGCAGCGGGACAGGGGGGAATGGCTACACCTTC. Translated: CATSSGTGGNGYTF.

The chain uses TRBV6-5 and TRBJ2-7; 7 bases align to TRBD1. This CDR3 has 15 amino acids. Germline V CDR1 and CDR2: MNHEY, SVGAGI. The trim removed 7 bases at V and 3 bases at J, leaving 12 bases unmatched. The CDR3, as DNA: TGTGCCAGCACCGCAGGAGAGGGGGCGATCTACGAGCAGTACTTC. Its protein is CASTAGEGAIYEQYF.

The rearrangement links TRBV9 to TRBJ2-7, with a weak D call TRBD2 (6 bases). Per the germline V gene, CDR1 is SGDLS and CDR2 is YYNGEE. Trimming left V 6 bases short and J 4 bases short, with 17 bases between. The CDR3 covers 14 residues. CDR3 DNA: TGTGCCAGCACTCCGGGACTCGAAACATACGAGCAGTACTTC. It specifies CASTPGLETYEQYF.

The chain carries TRBV12-5 and TRBJ1-5; possible D gene TRBD1, 6 bases. The CDR3 extends over 13 amino acids. Germline CDR1 reads LGHNT; CDR2 reads FRNRAP. V was trimmed by 6 bases and J by 5 bases, leaving 11 bases between them. CDR3: CASGFNRDQPQHF. The CDR3 DNA reads TGTGCTAGTGGGTTTAACAGGGATCAGCCCCAGCATTTT.